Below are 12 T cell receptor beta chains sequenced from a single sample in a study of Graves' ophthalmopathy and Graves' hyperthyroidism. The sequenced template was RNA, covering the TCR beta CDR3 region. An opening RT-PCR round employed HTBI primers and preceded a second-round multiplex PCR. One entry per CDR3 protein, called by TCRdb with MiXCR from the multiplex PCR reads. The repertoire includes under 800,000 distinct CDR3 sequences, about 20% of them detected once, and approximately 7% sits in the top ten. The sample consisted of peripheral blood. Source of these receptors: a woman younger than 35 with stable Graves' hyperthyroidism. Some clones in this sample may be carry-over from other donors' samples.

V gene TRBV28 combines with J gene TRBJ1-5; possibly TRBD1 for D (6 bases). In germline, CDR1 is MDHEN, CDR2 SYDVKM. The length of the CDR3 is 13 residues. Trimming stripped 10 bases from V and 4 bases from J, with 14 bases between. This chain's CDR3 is CATSGTPNQPQHF. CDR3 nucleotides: TGTGCCACCTCCGGGACACCAAATCAGCCCCAGCATTTT.

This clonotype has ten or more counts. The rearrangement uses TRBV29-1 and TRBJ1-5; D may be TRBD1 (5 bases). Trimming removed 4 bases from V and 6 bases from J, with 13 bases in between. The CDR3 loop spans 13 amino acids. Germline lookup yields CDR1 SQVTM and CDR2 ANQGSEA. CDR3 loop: CSVADSGFQPQHF. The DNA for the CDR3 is TGCAGCGTTGCTGACAGCGGTTTTCAGCCCCAGCATTTT.

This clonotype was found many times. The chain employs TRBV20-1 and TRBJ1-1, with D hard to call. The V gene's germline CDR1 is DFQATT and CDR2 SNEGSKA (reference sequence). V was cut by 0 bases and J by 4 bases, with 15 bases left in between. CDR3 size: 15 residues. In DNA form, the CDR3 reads TGCAGTGCTAGAGACCCCTCGGGGATCGGCACTGAAGCTTTCTTT. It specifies CSARDPSGIGTEAFF.

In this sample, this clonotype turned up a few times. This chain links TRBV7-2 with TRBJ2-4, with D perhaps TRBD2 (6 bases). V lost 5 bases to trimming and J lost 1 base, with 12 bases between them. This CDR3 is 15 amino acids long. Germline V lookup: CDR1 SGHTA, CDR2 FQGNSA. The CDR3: CASSPSEGAKNIQYF. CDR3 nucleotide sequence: TGTGCCAGCAGCCCCTCGGAGGGGGCCAAAAACATTCAGTACTTC. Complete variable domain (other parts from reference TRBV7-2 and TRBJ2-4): GAGVSQSPSNKVTEKGKDVELRCDPISGHTALYWYRQSLGQGLEFLIYFQGNSAPDKSGLPSDRFSAERTGGSVSTLTIQRTQQEDSAVYLCASSPSEGAKNIQYFGAGTRLSVL.

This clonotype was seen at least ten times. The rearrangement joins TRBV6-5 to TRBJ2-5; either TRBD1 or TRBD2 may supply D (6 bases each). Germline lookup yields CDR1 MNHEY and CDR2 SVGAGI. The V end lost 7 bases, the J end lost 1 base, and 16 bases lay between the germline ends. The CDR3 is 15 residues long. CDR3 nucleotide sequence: TGTGCCAGCACATCTGGAGGGGGGACCCAAGAGACCCAGTACTTC. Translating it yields CASTSGGGTQETQYF.

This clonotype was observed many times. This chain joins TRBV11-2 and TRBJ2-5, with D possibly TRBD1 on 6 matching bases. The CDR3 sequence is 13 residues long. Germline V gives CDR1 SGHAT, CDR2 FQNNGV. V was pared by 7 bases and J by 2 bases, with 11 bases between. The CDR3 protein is CASNGQPQETQYF. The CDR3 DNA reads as TGTGCCAGCAATGGACAGCCGCAAGAGACCCAGTACTTC.

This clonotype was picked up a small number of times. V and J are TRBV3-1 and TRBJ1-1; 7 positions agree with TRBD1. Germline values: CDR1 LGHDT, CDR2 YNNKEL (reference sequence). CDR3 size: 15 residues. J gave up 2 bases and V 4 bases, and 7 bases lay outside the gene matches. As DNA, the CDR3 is TGTGCCAGCAGCCTAAGAGACAGGGTTAACACTGAAGCTTTCTTT. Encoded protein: CASSLRDRVNTEAFF.

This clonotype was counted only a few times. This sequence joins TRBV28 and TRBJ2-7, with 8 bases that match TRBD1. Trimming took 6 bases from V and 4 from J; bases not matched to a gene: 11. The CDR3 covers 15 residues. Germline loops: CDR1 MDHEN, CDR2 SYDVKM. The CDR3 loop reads CASRTSDRELYEQYF. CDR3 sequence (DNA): TGTGCCAGCAGAACATCGGACAGGGAACTTTACGAGCAGTACTTC.

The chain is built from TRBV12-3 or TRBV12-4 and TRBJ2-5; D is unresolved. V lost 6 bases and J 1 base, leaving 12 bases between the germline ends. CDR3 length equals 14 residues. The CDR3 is CASSPDIPQETQYF. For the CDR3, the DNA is TGTGCCAGCAGCCCAGACATTCCCCAAGAGACCCAGTACTTC.

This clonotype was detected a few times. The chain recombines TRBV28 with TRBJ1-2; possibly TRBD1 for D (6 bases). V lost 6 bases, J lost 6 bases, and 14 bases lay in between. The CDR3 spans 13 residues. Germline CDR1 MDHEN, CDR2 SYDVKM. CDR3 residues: CASRGGSRDGYTF. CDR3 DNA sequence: TGTGCCAGCAGGGGGGGCAGCAGGGATGGCTACACCTTC.

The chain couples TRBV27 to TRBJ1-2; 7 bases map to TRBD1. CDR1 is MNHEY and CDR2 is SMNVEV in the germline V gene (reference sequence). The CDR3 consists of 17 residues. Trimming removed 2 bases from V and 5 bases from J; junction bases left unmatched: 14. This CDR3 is CASSLVAVQGGPYGYTF. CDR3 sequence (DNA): TGTGCCAGCAGTTTAGTCGCAGTCCAGGGGGGGCCTTATGGCTACACCTTC.

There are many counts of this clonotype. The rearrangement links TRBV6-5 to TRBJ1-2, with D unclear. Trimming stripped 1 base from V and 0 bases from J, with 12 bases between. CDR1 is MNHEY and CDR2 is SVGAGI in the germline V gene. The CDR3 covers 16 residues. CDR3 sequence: CASSYYDAGANYGYTF. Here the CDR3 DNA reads TGTGCCAGCAGTTACTATGATGCCGGAGCTAACTATGGCTACACCTTC.